This entry lists 16 T cell receptor beta chains sequenced from one sample in a study of identical twins. Via MiXCR, TCRdb re-called the 5' RACE reads, giving one row per CDR3 protein. The data hold nearly 900,000 distinct CDR3 sequences, with 10% to 15% observed a single time. The same data also went into a second study, on yellow fever vaccine responses in identical twins.

Material for sequencing was PBMCs. The receptors derive from a woman aged 18 to 35 in good health.

This clonotype has a count of ten or more. The rearrangement joins TRBV12-3 or TRBV12-4 to TRBJ2-7, with 7 nucleotides matching TRBD1. J was trimmed by 5 bases and V by 5 bases; bases with no gene match: 6. The CDR3 runs 13 residues. CDR3 residues: CASSPQGKHEQYF. CDR3 bases: TGTGCCAGCAGTCCACAGGGGAAACACGAGCAGTACTTC.

Many counts were recorded for this clonotype. The chain recombines TRBV6-5 with TRBJ1-1; tentative D call: TRBD1 (5 bases). Germline V gene data show CDR1 as MNHEY and CDR2 as SVGAGI. Trimming took 3 bases from V and 5 from J, leaving 16 bases between them. CDR3 length: 15 amino acids. CDR3 nucleotides: TGTGCCAGCAGTTATGGACATATCGGGGGAACTGAAGCTTTCTTT. Amino acids: CASSYGHIGGTEAFF.

This clonotype was observed a handful of times. J is TRBJ1-1 and V is TRBV12-3 or TRBV12-4; D is perhaps TRBD1 (6 bases). Trimming took off 7 bases at V and 4 bases at J, with 16 bases between the two ends. The CDR3 has 14 residues. CDR3 in amino acids: CASTPGQFSTEAFF. CDR3 nucleotides: TGTGCCAGCACCCCTGGACAGTTCTCCACTGAAGCTTTCTTT.

The chain recombines TRBV29-1 with TRBJ2-2, with D possibly TRBD1 on 5 matching bases. The CDR3 has 12 residues. Trimming removed 6 bases from V and 10 bases from J, with 15 bases in between. The germline CDR1 and CDR2 sequences are SQVTM and ANQGSEA. The CDR3 sequence: CSVQSGMLELFF. As DNA, the CDR3 is TGCAGCGTCCAGTCAGGGATGTTGGAGCTGTTTTTT.

This clonotype was picked up a small number of times. In DNA form, the CDR3 reads TGTGCCAGCAGTGAAAGCATAGGAGGGTTCTACGAGCAGTACGTC. This sequence encodes CASSESIGGFYEQYV. The genes are TRBV6-1 and TRBJ2-7, with D maybe TRBD2 (6 bases). Germline V gene sequence: CDR1 MNHNS, CDR2 SASEGT. The CDR3 loop spans 15 amino acids. V lost 2 bases and J lost 3, with 14 bases in between.

The chain uses TRBV19 and TRBJ2-3, with no clear D. Trimming left V 1 base short and J 5 bases short, with 10 bases between. CDR3 length: 14 residues. Germline values: CDR1 LNHDA, CDR2 SQIVND (reference sequence). CDR3 region: CASSIAVFGDTQYF. The CDR3, as DNA: TGTGCCAGTAGTATAGCCGTTTTCGGAGATACGCAGTATTTT.

The chain is built from TRBV10-2 and TRBJ2-7, with TRBD2 matching 8 bases. Trimming cost V 3 bases and J 2 bases; bases outside gene matches: 9. Germline CDR1 and CDR2: WSHSY and SAAADI. The CDR3 spans 16 residues. CDR3 residues: CASSDLAGGFPYEQYF. The DNA of the CDR3 is TGCGCCAGCAGTGACTTGGCGGGAGGTTTTCCCTACGAGCAGTACTTC.

This clonotype has a handful of counts. The chain joins TRBV27 to TRBJ1-1; the D gene is possibly TRBD1 (6 bases). CDR1 is MNHEY, CDR2 SMNVEV, per germline (reference sequence). V was cut by 3 bases and J by 4 bases, with 9 bases left in between. The CDR3 has 13 amino acids. Here the CDR3 DNA reads TGTGCCAGCAGTTTGGGGGCTCTCACTGAAGCTTTCTTT. Amino acids: CASSLGALTEAFF.

The chain carries TRBV29-1 and TRBJ2-5; D is perhaps TRBD1 (5 bases). CDR1 and CDR2 from the germline V gene are SQVTM and ANQGSEA. The CDR3 sequence is 12 residues long. The V and J ends lost 7 bases and 1 base respectively, with 10 bases between them. CDR3 in amino acids: CSAYTGQETQYF. The CDR3 region has the DNA TGCAGCGCCTATACAGGCCAAGAGACCCAGTACTTC.

This chain links TRBV20-1 with TRBJ1-1; D remains ambiguous. Trimming cost V 3 bases and J 4 bases, with 12 bases left between them. The germline CDR1 and CDR2 sequences are DFQATT and SNEGSKA (reference sequence). The CDR3 runs 13 residues. The DNA of the CDR3 is TGCAGTGCTAGGCCGGGGATAGGCACTGAAGCTTTCTTT. Its protein product is CSARPGIGTEAFF.

J is TRBJ2-3 and V is TRBV12-3 or TRBV12-4; 9 bases fit TRBD1. This CDR3 contains 15 residues. Trimming took 6 bases from V and 2 from J; bases not matched to a gene: 6. CDR3 amino acids: CASRTGGGNTDTQYF. CDR3 DNA: TGTGCCAGCAGAACAGGGGGCGGGAACACAGATACGCAGTATTTT.

The V and J genes are TRBV20-1 and TRBJ2-6, with 10 positions matching TRBD1. The CDR3 consists of 15 residues. Germline CDR1 reads DFQATT; CDR2 reads SNEGSKA (reference sequence). CDR3 residues: CSLDRGRSGANVLTF. In nucleotides, the CDR3 is TGCAGCTTAGACAGGGGGCGGTCTGGGGCCAACGTCCTGACTTTC.

The chain has TRBV10-2 and TRBJ2-2; 10 bases align to TRBD1. The germline CDR1 and CDR2 sequences are WSHSY and SAAADI. The CDR3 consists of 15 residues. J was trimmed by 1 base and V by 4 bases; bases with no gene match: 0. The CDR3 loop reads CASSGDRGNTGELFF. For the CDR3, the DNA is TGCGCCAGCAGTGGGGACAGGGGGAACACCGGGGAGCTGTTTTTT.

This clonotype was detected a few times. V and J are TRBV28 and TRBJ2-7; possibly TRBD2 for D (6 bases). Germline CDR1 reads MDHEN; CDR2 reads SYDVKM. V was clipped by 6 bases and J by 6 bases, with 15 bases between them. This CDR3 contains 13 residues. This CDR3 reads CASRVTAAGEQYF. The CDR3 region has the DNA TGTGCCAGCAGGGTGACAGCAGCGGGCGAGCAGTACTTC.

The rearrangement uses TRBV27 and TRBJ2-2, with D tentatively TRBD1 (6 bases). This CDR3 has 13 residues. V was shortened by 5 bases and J by 7 bases, with 11 bases between the two germline ends. Per the germline V gene, CDR1 is MNHEY and CDR2 is SMNVEV (reference sequence). The CDR3 reads CASSQQGLGELFF. CDR3 nucleotides: TGTGCCAGCAGTCAACAGGGTCTCGGGGAGCTGTTTTTT.

Of note for this clonotype: At one boundary the junction diverges from the germline segment, which might be a read error. This chain links TRBV11-1 with TRBJ2-5, with TRBD1 matching over 11 bases. CDR1 SGHAT and CDR2 FQDESV come from the germline V gene (reference sequence). The CDR3 has 15 residues. The CDR3 DNA follows: TGTGACAGCAGCTTTGGGACAGGGGGCCAAGAGACCCAGTACTTC. This encodes CDSSFGTGGQETQYF. Supplemented by reference TRBV11-1 and TRBJ2-5, the full variable domain reads EAEVAQSPRYKITEKSQAVAFWCDPISGHATLYWYRQILGQGPELLVQFQDESVVDDSQLPKDRFSAERLKGVDSTLKIQPAELGDSAMYLCDSSFGTGGQETQYFGPGTRLLVL.